This is a list of T cell receptor beta chains from one sample in a study of blood T cell repertoires in COVID-19. Method: immunoSEQ multiplex PCR; TCRdb's copy keeps in-frame clones and lacks some. Found here are approximately 230,000 clones, about 91% of them singletons; the top ten hold approximately 6%. Specimen: peripheral blood. These receptors were obtained from a woman in her twenties or thirties with COVID-19, enrolled during active disease. CDR3s include the opening cysteine and the closing phenylalanine or tryptophan.

V,J,CDR3
TRBV7-2,TRBJ2-7,CASSPTTGPYEQYF
TRBV7-9,TRBJ1-2,CASSSQGYIIDGYTF
TRBV5-8,TRBJ1-6,CASSRGQPVTLHF
TRBV11-3,TRBJ1-1,CASSLWLGTMTEAFF
TRBV28,TRBJ2-3,CASSFTGFETDTQYF
TRBV28,TRBJ2-1,CASRNTGTGYNEQFF
TRBV7-2,TRBJ1-2,CASSSGTASYGYTF
TRBV7-2,TRBJ2-2,CASRGGAENTGELFF
TRBV6-5,TRBJ1-3,CASSSDRDSGNTIYF
TRBV5-1,TRBJ1-3,CASSLAEGNTIYF
TRBV9,TRBJ1-1,CASSPLGSTEAFF
TRBV28,TRBJ2-7,CASSFIGGGAYEQYF
TRBV7-2,TRBJ2-3,CASSFSHSTDTQYF
TRBV7-9,TRBJ2-7,CASRPLATASYEQYF
TRBV27,TRBJ2-1,CASSIAGGVYNEQFF
TRBV7-9,TRBJ2-1,CASRGGSSNEQFF
TRBV5-4,TRBJ2-7,CASSSPGRRRDEQYF
TRBV28,TRBJ2-7,CASSFTETGYEQYF
TRBV6-4,TRBJ1-2,CASSDGAGGYTF
TRBV9,TRBJ1-2,CASSVGAQTGLSYGYTF
TRBV4-3,TRBJ1-4,CASSQDVSTATYEKLFF
TRBV19,TRBJ2-7,CASSTTDTPEVDQYF
TRBV7-6,TRBJ2-3,CASSRQAQLRHTQYF
TRBV28,TRBJ1-2,CASIDRVSGYTF
TRBV6-2/TRBV6-3,TRBJ1-2,CASSHSPSGGYTF
TRBV19,TRBJ1-6,CATQGAGGKSSPLHF
TRBV6-5,TRBJ2-7,CASCTSGVACEQYF
TRBV15,TRBJ2-1,CATSRGRELDEQFF
TRBV6-6,TRBJ2-6,CASSHATGGNSGANVLTF
TRBV9,TRBJ2-3,CASSVATGTSGSADTQYF
TRBV5-4,TRBJ2-7,CASSLGLAGGVGEQYF
TRBV7-8,TRBJ2-1,CASSSTSGRNYNEQFF
TRBV19,TRBJ2-1,CASSIRTSGSYNEQFF
TRBV7-2,TRBJ1-1,CASSLGGEGTEAFF
TRBV11-2,TRBJ2-5,CASSPASGRTQETQYF
TRBV2,TRBJ2-1,CASSDMGTSGVNEQFF
TRBV18,TRBJ1-4,CASSQTGATNEKLFF
TRBV7-9,TRBJ2-7,CASTPWVQGTYEQYF
TRBV5-1,TRBJ2-1,CASSFSRVYNEQFF
TRBV5-1,TRBJ2-7,CASSLDQGTYEQYF
TRBV4-3,TRBJ2-2,CASSQPGQPYTGELFF
TRBV9,TRBJ2-1,CASSVHGTSGTRSSYNEQFF
TRBV28,TRBJ1-6,CASRERTAPLHF
TRBV25-1,TRBJ2-2,CASSGGQGFTGELFF
TRBV3-1/TRBV3-2,TRBJ2-4,CASSQVGGGGAFAKNIQYF